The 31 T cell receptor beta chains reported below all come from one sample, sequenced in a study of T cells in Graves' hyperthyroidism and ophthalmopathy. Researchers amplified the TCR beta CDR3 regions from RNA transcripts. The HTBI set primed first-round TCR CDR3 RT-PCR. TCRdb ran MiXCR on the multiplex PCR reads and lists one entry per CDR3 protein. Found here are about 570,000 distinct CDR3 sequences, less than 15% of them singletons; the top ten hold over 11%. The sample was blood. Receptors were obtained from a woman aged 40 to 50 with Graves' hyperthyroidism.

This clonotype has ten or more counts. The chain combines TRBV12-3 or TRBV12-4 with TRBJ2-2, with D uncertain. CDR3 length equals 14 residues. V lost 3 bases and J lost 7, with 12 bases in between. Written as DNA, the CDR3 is TGTGCCAGCAGTTTTCCAGGAAGGGACGGGGAGCTGTTTTTT. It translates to CASSFPGRDGELFF.

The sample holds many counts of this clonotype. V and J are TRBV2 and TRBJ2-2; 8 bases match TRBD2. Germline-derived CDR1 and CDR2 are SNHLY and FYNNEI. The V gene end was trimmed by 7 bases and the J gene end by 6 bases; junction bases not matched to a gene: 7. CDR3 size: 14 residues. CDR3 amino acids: CASKSGSRSGELFF. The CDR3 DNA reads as TGTGCCAGCAAGAGCGGGAGTAGATCCGGGGAGCTGTTTTTT.

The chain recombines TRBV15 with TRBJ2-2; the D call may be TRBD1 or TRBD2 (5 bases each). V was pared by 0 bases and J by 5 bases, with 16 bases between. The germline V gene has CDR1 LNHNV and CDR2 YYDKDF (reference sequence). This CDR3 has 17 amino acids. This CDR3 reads CATSREVPGWGTGELFF. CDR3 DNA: TGTGCCACCAGCAGAGAAGTCCCGGGGTGGGGGACCGGGGAGCTGTTTTTT.

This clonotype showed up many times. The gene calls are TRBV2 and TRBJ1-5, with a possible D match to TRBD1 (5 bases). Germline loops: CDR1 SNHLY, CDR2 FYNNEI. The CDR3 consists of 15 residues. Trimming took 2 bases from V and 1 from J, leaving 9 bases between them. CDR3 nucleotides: TGTGCCAGCAGTGAACCGGGACTAAGCAATCAGCCCCAGCATTTT. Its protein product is CASSEPGLSNQPQHF.

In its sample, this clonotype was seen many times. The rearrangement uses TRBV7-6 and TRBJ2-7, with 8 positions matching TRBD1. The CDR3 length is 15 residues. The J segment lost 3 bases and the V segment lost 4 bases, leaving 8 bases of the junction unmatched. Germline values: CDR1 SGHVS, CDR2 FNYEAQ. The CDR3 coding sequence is TGTGCCAGCAGCTCGAGGACAGGGAGCCTCTACGAGCAGTACTTC. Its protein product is CASSSRTGSLYEQYF.

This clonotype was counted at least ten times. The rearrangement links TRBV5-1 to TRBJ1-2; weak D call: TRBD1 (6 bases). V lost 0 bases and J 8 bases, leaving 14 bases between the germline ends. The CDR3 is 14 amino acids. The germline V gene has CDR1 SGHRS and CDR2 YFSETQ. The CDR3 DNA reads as TGCGCCAGCAGCTTGGGGACAGCGGGCGCGGGCTACACCTTC. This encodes CASSLGTAGAGYTF.

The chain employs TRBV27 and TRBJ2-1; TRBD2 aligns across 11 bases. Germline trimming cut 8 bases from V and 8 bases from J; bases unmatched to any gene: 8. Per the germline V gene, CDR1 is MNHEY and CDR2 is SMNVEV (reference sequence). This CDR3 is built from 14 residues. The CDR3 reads CASRRTSGPDEQFF. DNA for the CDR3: TGTGCCAGCCGGAGGACTAGCGGGCCCGATGAGCAGTTCTTC.

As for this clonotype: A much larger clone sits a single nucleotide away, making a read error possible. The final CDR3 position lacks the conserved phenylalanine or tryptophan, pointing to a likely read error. CDR3 sequence (DNA): TGTGCCAGTGTCCTGGGGGCCGGCACTGAAGCTTTCCTT. Amino acids: CASVLGAGTEAFL. The chain employs TRBV6-1 and TRBJ1-1, with D tentatively TRBD1 (6 bases). This CDR3 has 13 amino acids. The V gene's germline CDR1 is MNHNS and CDR2 SASEGT. V lost 9 bases and J lost 4, with 15 bases in between.

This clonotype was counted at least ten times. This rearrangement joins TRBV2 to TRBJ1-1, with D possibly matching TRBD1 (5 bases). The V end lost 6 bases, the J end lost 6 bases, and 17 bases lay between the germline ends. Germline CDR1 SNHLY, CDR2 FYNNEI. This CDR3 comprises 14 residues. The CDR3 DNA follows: TGTGCCAGCAGCCTAGAGGGAGAAGGGGCTGAAGCTTTCTTT. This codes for CASSLEGEGAEAFF.

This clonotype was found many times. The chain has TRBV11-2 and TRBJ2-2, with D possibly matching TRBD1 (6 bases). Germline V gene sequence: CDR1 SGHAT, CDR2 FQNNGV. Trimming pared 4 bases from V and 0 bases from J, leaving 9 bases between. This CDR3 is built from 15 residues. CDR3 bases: TGTGCCAGCAGCTGGGACACGGCGAACACCGGGGAGCTGTTTTTT. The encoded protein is CASSWDTANTGELFF.

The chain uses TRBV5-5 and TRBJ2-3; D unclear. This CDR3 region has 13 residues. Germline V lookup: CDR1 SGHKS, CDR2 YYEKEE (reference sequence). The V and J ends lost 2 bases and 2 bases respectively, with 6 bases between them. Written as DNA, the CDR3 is TGTGCCAGCAGCTTCACAGACACAGATACGCAGTATTTT. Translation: CASSFTDTDTQYF. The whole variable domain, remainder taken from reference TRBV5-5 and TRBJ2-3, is DAGVTQSPTHLIKTRGQQVTLRCSPISGHKSVSWYQQVLGQGPQFIFQYYEKEERGRGNFPDRFSARQFPNYSSELNVNALLLGDSALYLCASSFTDTDTQYFGPGTRLTVL.

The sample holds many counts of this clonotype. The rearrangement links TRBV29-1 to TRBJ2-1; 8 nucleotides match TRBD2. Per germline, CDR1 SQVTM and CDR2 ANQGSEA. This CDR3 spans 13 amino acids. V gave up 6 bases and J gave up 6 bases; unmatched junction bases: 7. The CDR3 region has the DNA TGCAGCGTGGGGACTAGTTCGGGCAATGAGCAGTTCTTC. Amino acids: CSVGTSSGNEQFF.

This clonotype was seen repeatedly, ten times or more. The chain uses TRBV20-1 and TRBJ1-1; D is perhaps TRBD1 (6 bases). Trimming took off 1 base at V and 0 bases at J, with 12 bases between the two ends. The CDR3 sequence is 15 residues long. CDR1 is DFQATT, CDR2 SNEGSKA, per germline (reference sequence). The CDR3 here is CSARGGQALNTEAFF. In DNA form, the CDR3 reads TGCAGTGCTAGAGGGGGGCAGGCCCTGAACACTGAAGCTTTCTTT.

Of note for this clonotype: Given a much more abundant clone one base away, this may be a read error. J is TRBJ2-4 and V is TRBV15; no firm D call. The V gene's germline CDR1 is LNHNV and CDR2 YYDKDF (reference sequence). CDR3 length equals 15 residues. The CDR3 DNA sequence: TGTGCCACCAGCAGAGACATAGTAGCCGAAAACATTCAGTACTTC. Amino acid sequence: CATSRDIVAENIQYF.

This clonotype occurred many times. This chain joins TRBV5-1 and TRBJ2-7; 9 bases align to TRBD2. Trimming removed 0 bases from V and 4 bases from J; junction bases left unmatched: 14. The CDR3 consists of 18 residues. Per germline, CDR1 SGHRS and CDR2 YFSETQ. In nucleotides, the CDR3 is TGCGCCAGCAGCTTGGTGTCCTTGTCGAGCGGGGGGATTTACGAGCAGTACTTC. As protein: CASSLVSLSSGGIYEQYF.

The CDR3 protein is CSVVGRANTEAFF. The CDR3 region has the DNA TGCAGCGTTGTAGGACGGGCGAACACTGAAGCTTTCTTT. The V call is TRBV29-1, the J call TRBJ1-1; no clear D gene. The CDR3 extends over 13 amino acids. The V and J ends lost 4 bases and 1 base respectively, with 10 bases between them. CDR1 is SQVTM, CDR2 ANQGSEA, per germline.

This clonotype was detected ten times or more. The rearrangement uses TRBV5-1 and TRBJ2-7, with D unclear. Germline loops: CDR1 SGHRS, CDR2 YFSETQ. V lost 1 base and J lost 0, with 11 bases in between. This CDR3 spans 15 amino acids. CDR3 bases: TGCGCCAGCAGCTTGACCGGGCCAAGCTCCTACGAGCAGTACTTC. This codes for CASSLTGPSSYEQYF.

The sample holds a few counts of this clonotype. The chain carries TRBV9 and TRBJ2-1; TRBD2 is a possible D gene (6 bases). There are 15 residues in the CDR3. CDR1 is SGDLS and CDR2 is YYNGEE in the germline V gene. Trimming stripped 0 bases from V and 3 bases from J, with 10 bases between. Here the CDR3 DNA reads TGTGCCAGCAGCGTAGGTCGGGAGCGCTACAATGAGCAGTTCTTC. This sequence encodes CASSVGRERYNEQFF.

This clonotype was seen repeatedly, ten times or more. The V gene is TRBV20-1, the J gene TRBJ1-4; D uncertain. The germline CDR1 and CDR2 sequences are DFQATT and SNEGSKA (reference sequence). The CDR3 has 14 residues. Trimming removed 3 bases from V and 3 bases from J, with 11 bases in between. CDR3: CSARVFGPNEKLFF. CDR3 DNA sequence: TGCAGTGCTAGGGTCTTCGGGCCTAATGAAAAACTGTTTTTT.

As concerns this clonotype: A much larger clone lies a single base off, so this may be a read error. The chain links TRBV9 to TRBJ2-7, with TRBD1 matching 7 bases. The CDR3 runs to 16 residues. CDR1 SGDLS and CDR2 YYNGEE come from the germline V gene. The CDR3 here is CASSPRGGTETYGQYF. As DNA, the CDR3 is TGTGCCAGCAGCCCTAGAGGTGGGACAGAAACCTACGGGCAGTACTTC.

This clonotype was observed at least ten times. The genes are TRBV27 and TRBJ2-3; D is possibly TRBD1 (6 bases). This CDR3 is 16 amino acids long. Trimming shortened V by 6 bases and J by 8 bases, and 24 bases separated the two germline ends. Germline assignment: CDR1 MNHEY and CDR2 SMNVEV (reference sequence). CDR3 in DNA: TGTGCCAGCAGCGCGACAGGAGTCCCTTCCCCGGGTACGCAGTATTTT. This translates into CASSATGVPSPGTQYF.

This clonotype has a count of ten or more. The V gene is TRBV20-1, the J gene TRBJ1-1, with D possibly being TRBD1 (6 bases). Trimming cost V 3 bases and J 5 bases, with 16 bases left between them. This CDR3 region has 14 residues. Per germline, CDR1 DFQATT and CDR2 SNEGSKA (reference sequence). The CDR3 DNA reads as TGCAGTGCTAGCTACAGGGAGGGGAGGACTGAAGCTTTCTTT. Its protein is CSASYREGRTEAFF.

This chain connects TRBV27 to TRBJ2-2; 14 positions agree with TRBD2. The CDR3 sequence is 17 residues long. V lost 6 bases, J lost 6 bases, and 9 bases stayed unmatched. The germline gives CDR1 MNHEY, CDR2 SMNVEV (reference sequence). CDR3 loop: CASRKGLAGVVSGELFF. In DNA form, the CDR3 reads TGTGCCAGCAGAAAGGGACTAGCGGGAGTAGTATCCGGGGAGCTGTTTTTT.

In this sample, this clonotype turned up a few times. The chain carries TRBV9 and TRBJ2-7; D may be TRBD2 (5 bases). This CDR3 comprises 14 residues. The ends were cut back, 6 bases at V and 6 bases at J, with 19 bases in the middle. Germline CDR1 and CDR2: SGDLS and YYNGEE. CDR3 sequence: CASTPSSVASEQYF. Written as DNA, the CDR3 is TGTGCCAGCACCCCATCCTCGGTAGCGAGCGAGCAGTACTTC.

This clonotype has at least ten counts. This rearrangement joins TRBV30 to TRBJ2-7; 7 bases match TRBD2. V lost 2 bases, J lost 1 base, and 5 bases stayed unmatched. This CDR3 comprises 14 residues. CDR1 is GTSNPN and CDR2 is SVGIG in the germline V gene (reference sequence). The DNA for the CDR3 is TGTGCCTGGAGTCTGGGGGGGGTTTCCTACGAGCAGTACTTC. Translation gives CAWSLGGVSYEQYF.

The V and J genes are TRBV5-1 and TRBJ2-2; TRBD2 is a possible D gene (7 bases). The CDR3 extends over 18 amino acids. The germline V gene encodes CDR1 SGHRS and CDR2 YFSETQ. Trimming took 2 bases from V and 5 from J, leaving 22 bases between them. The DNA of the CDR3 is TGCGCCAGCAGCTTCAGGGGCCCCGGGACTATCTCAACCGGGGAGCTGTTTTTT. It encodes CASSFRGPGTISTGELFF.

The CDR3 reads CASGLVWGGQRISTNGSGYTF. CDR3 in DNA: TGTGCTAGTGGTTTGGTATGGGGTGGACAGAGAATCTCTACGAACGGCAGTGGCTACACCTTC. The gene calls are TRBV12-5 and TRBJ1-2, with D possibly matching TRBD1 (6 bases). Trimming pared 0 bases from V and 7 bases from J, leaving 33 bases between. Germline CDR1 reads LGHNT; CDR2 reads FRNRAP. This CDR3 is 21 amino acids long.

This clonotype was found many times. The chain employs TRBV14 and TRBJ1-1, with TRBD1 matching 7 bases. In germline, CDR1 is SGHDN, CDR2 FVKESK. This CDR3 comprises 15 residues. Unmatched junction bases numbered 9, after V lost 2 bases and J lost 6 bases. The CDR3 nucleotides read TGTGCCAGCAGCCAAAAGGGGGCGGCTCAATCTGAAGCTTTCTTT. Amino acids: CASSQKGAAQSEAFF.

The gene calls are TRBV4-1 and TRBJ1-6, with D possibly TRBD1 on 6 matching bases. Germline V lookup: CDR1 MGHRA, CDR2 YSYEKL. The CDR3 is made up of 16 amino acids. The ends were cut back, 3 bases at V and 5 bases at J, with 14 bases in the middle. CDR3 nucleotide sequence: TGCGCCAGCAGCCAGGGTTCAGGGGTAGATAATTCACCCCTCCACTTT. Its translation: CASSQGSGVDNSPLHF.

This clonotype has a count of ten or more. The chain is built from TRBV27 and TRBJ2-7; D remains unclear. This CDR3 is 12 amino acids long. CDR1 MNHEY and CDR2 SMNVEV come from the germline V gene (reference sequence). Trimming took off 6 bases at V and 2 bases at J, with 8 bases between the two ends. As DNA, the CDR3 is TGTGCCAGCAGCGCGGTGCCCTACGAGCAGTACTTC. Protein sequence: CASSAVPYEQYF.

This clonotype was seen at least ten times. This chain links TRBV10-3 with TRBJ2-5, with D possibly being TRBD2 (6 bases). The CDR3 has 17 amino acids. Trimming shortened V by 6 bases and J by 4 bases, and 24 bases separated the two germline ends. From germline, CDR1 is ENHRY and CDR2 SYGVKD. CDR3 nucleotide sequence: TGTGCCATCAGCGATTACGGGGTCGGGAGTGGGAGAGAGACCCAGTACTTC. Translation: CAISDYGVGSGRETQYF.